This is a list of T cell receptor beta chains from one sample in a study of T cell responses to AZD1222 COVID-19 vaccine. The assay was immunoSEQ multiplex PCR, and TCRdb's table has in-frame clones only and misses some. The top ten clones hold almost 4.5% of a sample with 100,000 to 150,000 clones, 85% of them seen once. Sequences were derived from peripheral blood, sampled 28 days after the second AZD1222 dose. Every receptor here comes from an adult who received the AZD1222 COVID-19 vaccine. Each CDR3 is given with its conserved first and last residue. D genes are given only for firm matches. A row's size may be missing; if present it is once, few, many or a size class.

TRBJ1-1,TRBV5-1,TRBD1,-,TGCGCCAGCAGCTTGGTCTCTCCGGCCGGGACAGCTGAAGCTTTCTTT,CASSLVSPAGTAEAFF
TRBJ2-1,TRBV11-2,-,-,TGTGCCAGCAGCTTAAACAGGCCCAATGAGCAGTTCTTC,CASSLNRPNEQFF
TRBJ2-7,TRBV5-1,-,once,TGCGCCAGCAGCTTGGTTACAGGGCCGATTCACGAGCAGTACTTC,CASSLVTGPIHEQYF
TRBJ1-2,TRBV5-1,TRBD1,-,TGCGCCAGCACTCAGGGGGGACGCGGCGGCTACACCTTC,CASTQGGRGGYTF
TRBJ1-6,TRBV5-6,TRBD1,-,TGTGCCAGCAGCCAACAGACAGGGCTTCATAATTCACCCCTCCACTTT,CASSQQTGLHNSPLHF
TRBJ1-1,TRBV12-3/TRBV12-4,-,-,TGTGCCAGCAGTTTGGTGGAGAACACTGAAGCTTTCTTT,CASSLVENTEAFF
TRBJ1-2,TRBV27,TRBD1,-,TGTGCCAGCAGGCGGACAGGGGGCTATGGCTACACCTTC,CASRRTGGYGYTF
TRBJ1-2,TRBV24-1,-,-,TGTGCCACCAGTGATTCCTCGCGTACGGGAGGCTACACCTTC,CATSDSSRTGGYTF
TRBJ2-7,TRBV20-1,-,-,TGCAGTGCTAGGATCGGCGAGCAGTACTTC,CSARIGEQYF
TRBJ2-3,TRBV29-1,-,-,TGCAGCGTTGGTTTGGGTAAGGGGACAGATACGCAGTATTTT,CSVGLGKGTDTQYF
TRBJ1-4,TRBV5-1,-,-,TGCGCCAGCAGCTTGGGGGCGACAGCTAATGAAAAACTGTTTTTT,CASSLGATANEKLFF
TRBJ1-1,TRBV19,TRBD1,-,TGTGCCAGTAGTATAGCTACGGGACAGAAAGACACTGAAGCTTTCTTT,CASSIATGQKDTEAFF
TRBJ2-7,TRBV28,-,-,TGTGCCAGCAGTTTGGGAGACTACGAGCAGTACTTC,CASSLGDYEQYF
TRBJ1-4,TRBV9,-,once,TGTGCCAGCAGCGTAGCGCAGGGTCAGGGTGAAAAACTGTTTTTT,CASSVAQGQGEKLFF
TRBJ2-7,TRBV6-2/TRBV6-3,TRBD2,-,TGTGCCAGCAGTTACTCGAGCGGGGACCGGAACGAGCAGTACTTC,CASSYSSGDRNEQYF
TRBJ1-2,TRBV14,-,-,TGTGCCAGCAGCTTGACGCCCTATGGCTACACCTTC,CASSLTPYGYTF
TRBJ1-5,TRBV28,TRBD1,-,TGTGCCAGCATCGCTACCGGGACAGCCTCTAGCAATCAGCCCCAGCATTTT,CASIATGTASSNQPQHF
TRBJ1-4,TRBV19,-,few,TGTGCCAGTAGTTCGGGCGGGGAGCCTAATGAAAAACTGTTTTTT,CASSSGGEPNEKLFF
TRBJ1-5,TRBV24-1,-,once,TGTGCCACCAGTGATACCAGGGTTGGCAATCAGCCCCAGCATTTT,CATSDTRVGNQPQHF
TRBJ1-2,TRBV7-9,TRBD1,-,TGTGCCAGCAGCCGCTTAACAGGGGATGGCTACACCTTC,CASSRLTGDGYTF
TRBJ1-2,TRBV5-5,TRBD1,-,TGTGCCAGCAGCTTGGAGGGGACAGGAGCTAACTATGGCTACACCTTC,CASSLEGTGANYGYTF
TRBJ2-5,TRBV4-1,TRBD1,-,TGCGCCAGCAGCCAAGAGGTACGACAGGGGGCTGAGACCCAGTACTTC,CASSQEVRQGAETQYF
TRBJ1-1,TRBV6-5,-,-,TGTGCCAGCAGCCGAGGACAGAGAACTAACACTGAAGCTTTCTTT,CASSRGQRTNTEAFF
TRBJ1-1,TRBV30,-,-,TGTGCCTGGAGTGGAGACAGAGAAGCTTTCTTT,CAWSGDREAFF
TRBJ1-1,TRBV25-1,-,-,TGTGCCAGCAGTGTCGTAAGGGGGGGTGAAGCTTTCTTT,CASSVVRGGEAFF
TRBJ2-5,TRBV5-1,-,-,TGCGCCAGCAGCATTGACAGTCAAGAGACCCAGTACTTC,CASSIDSQETQYF
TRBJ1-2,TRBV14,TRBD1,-,TGTGCCAGCAGCCAAGTGACAGGGTTCATCGGCTATGGCTACACCTTC,CASSQVTGFIGYGYTF
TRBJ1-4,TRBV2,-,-,TGTGCCAGCAGTTTCCGGGAGGATAATGAAAAACTGTTTTTT,CASSFREDNEKLFF
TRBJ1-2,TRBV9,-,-,TGTGCCAGCAGCGTAGACCCCAACAGGGAGTATGGCTACACCTTC,CASSVDPNREYGYTF
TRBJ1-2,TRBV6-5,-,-,TGTGCCAGCAGTTACTCGGGGGGGGGTCTTAATGGCTACACCTTC,CASSYSGGGLNGYTF
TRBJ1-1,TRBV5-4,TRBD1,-,TGTGCCAGCAGCGTATCCGGGACAGGGGAAGCTTTCTTT,CASSVSGTGEAFF
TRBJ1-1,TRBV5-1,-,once,TGCGCCAGCAGCTTGGCCGACAACACTGAAGCTTTCTTT,CASSLADNTEAFF
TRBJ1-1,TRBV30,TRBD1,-,TGTGCCTGGAGTGATTCGACAGGGTGGGAAGCTTTCTTT,CAWSDSTGWEAFF
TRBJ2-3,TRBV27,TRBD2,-,TGTGCCAGCAGTTCCGACGTGGCGGCTAGCGGGCGCACAGATACGCAGTATTTT,CASSSDVAASGRTDTQYF
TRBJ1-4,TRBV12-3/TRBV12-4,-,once,TGTGCCAGCAGGTTCGGGAATGAAAAACTGTTTTTT,CASRFGNEKLFF
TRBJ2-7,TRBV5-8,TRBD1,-,TGTGCCAGCAGCCACGGACAGGGGGCCCTCGAGCAGTACTTC,CASSHGQGALEQYF
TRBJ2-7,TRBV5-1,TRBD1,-,TGCGCCAGCAGATTAGGGACAGTCTCCTACGAGCAGTACTTC,CASRLGTVSYEQYF
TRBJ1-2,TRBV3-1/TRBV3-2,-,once,TGTGCCAGCAGCCACTTGGACAGCTATGGCTACACCTTC,CASSHLDSYGYTF
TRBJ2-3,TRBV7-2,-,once,TGTGCCAGCAGCCGGATACCGGGGGCCACAGATACGCAGTATTTT,CASSRIPGATDTQYF
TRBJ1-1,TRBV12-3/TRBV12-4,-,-,TGTGCCAGCAGTCCGTTCATGAACACTGAAGCTTTCTTT,CASSPFMNTEAFF
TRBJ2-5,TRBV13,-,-,TGTGCCAGCAGCTTAGTTGGGTCGGGGAGAGGTGAGACCCAGTACTTC,CASSLVGSGRGETQYF
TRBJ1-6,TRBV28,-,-,TGTGCCAGCAGTACTCCGCGGGATTCACCCCTCCACTTT,CASSTPRDSPLHF